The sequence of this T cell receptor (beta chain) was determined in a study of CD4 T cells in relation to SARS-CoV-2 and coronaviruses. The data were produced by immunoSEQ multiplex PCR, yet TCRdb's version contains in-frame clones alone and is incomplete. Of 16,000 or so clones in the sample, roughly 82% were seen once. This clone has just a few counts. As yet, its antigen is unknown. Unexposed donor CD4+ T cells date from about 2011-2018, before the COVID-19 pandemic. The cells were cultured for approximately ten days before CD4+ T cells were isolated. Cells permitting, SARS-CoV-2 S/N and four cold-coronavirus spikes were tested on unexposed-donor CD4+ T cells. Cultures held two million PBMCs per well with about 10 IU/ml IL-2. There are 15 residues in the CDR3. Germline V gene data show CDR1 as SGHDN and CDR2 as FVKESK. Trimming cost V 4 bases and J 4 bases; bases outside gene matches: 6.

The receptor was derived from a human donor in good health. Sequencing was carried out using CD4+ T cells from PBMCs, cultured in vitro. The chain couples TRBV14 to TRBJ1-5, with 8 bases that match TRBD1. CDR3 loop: CASSPGQGSNQPQHF. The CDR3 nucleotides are TGTGCCAGCAGCCCCGGACAGGGAAGTAATCAGCCCCAGCATTTT.